A selection of T cell receptor beta chains follows, all from one sample in a study of post-analysis software for immune sequencing data. Each CDR3 protein is one row after TCRdb ran MiXCR on the PCR reads. The table lists about 800,000 distinct CDR3 sequences, roughly 27% of them singletons. Sequenced sample: blood. The receptors come from a girl aged 5-17 years with multiple sclerosis. Each CDR3 is given with its conserved first and last residue. The D gene is left open where the match is weak. Clone size is not always given. Where it is, it says once, few, many or a class for expanded clones.

>TRBJ1-4|few|NA|14|TRBV7-8
CASSRRPTGEKLFF
TGTGCCAGCAGCCGGCGGCCCACGGGAGAAAAACTGTTTTTT
>TRBJ2-6|few|NA|16|TRBV5-6
CASSLVRNSGANVLTF
TGTGCCAGCAGCTTGGTCCGGAACTCTGGGGCCAACGTCCTGACTTTC
>TRBJ2-6|NA|NA|16|TRBV12-3/TRBV12-4
CASSRPGKSGANVLTF
TGTGCCAGCAGCCGACCAGGGAAATCAGGGGCCAACGTCCTGACTTTC
>TRBJ1-2|NA|NA|14|TRBV5-5
CASSFAPGTYGYTF
TGTGCCAGCAGCTTCGCACCGGGAACCTATGGCTACACCTTC
>TRBJ2-1|few|TRBD2|17|TRBV7-8
CASSLRRTSGRANEQFF
TGTGCCAGCAGCTTACGGCGGACTAGCGGGAGGGCCAATGAGCAGTTCTTC
>TRBJ2-7|NA|NA|15|TRBV4-3
CASSQVRQGHHEQYF
TGCGCCAGCAGCCAGGTGAGGCAGGGGCACCACGAGCAGTACTTC
>TRBJ1-2|NA|NA|14|TRBV12-3/TRBV12-4
CASSSLNRAGGYTF
TGTGCCAGCAGTTCACTCAACAGGGCCGGTGGCTACACCTTC
>TRBJ2-5|few|TRBD2|17|TRBV20-1
CSATRGLAGGHRETQYF
TGCAGTGCGACTCGGGGTCTAGCGGGGGGGCATCGAGAGACCCAGTACTTC
>TRBJ2-3|NA|NA|13|TRBV5-1
CASSLDNADTQYF
TGCGCCAGCAGCTTGGACAATGCAGATACGCAGTATTTT
>TRBJ2-5|many|NA|13|TRBV20-1
CSALYEGGETQYF
TGCAGTGCTTTGTACGAGGGCGGTGAGACCCAGTACTTC
>TRBJ2-4|NA|NA|18|TRBV7-2
CASREWDFRRLVKNIRYF
TGTGCCAGCAGGGAGTGGGACTTCAGAAGGTTGGTCAAAAACATTCGGTACTTC
>TRBJ2-3|NA|TRBD2|18|TRBV6-1
CASSHASGLAGGLNTQYF
TGTGCCAGCAGTCACGCTTCGGGACTAGCGGGGGGGCTGAATACGCAGTATTTT
>TRBJ2-7|NA|NA|15|TRBV20-1
CSASTGQVSSYEQYF
TGCAGTGCTTCAACAGGGCAGGTGAGCTCCTACGAGCAGTACTTC
>TRBJ2-4|NA|TRBD2|15|TRBV20-1
CSARAWLAGQNIQYF
TGCAGTGCTAGAGCTTGGCTAGCGGGACAAAACATTCAGTACTTC
>TRBJ2-2|NA|NA|14|TRBV5-1
CASSLELAGGELFF
TGCGCCAGCAGCTTGGAACTAGCTGGCGGGGAGCTGTTTTTT
>TRBJ2-1|NA|TRBD2|16|TRBV20-1
CSARDQLALTYNEQFF
TGCAGTGCTAGAGATCAACTAGCGTTGACCTACAATGAGCAGTTCTTC
>TRBJ1-2|few|NA|14|TRBV4-2
CASSPGQRGYGYTF
TGTGCCAGCAGCCCGGGCCAACGGGGCTATGGCTACACCTTC
>TRBJ1-2|NA|TRBD1|15|TRBV20-1
CSASRLGTGRYGYTF
TGCAGTGCTAGCCGCCTCGGGACAGGGCGCTATGGCTACACCTTC
>TRBJ1-2|few|TRBD1|12|TRBV20-1
CSARNRGDGYTF
TGCAGTGCTAGGAACAGGGGTGACGGCTACACCTTC
>TRBJ2-1|NA|TRBD1|15|TRBV5-5
CASSRTGAKYNEQFF
TGTGCCAGCAGCCGGACAGGGGCCAAGTACAATGAGCAGTTCTTC
>TRBJ2-3|many|NA|15|TRBV12-3/TRBV12-4
CASSISDQSTDTQYF
TGTGCCAGCAGTATTTCCGACCAGTCCACAGATACGCAGTATTTT
>TRBJ2-3|many|NA|14|TRBV10-3
CAITAGASTDTQYF
TGTGCCATCACCGCGGGGGCCAGCACAGATACGCAGTATTTT
>TRBJ2-7|NA|TRBD1|16|TRBV7-9
CASSLGPGQTTYEQYF
TGTGCCAGCAGCTTAGGACCGGGACAGACGACCTACGAGCAGTACTTC
>TRBJ2-3|NA|NA|16|TRBV6-6
CASSPPAFGSPDTQYF
TGTGCCAGCAGCCCCCCGGCCTTTGGTTCCCCCGATACGCAGTATTTT
>TRBJ2-5|NA|NA|14|TRBV12-3/TRBV12-4
CASSLARRQETQYF
TGTGCCAGCAGTTTGGCCAGACGACAAGAGACCCAGTACTTC
>TRBJ2-4|NA|TRBD1|17|TRBV3-1
CASRETSGGSAKNIQYF
TGTGCCAGCAGGGAAACATCAGGGGGTAGTGCCAAAAACATTCAGTACTTC
>TRBJ2-4|few|TRBD1|13|TRBV20-1
CSAPRDSPNIQYF
TGCAGTGCTCCCCGGGACAGTCCCAACATTCAGTACTTC
>TRBJ2-7|NA|NA|16|TRBV6-5
CASSLGLGGITYEQYF
TGTGCCAGCAGTCTCGGCCTAGGAGGGATTACCTACGAGCAGTACTTC
>TRBJ2-1|NA|TRBD2|17|TRBV28
CASSFSTSGRLYNEQFF
TGTGCCAGCAGTTTCTCGACTAGCGGGAGGCTCTACAATGAGCAGTTCTTC
>TRBJ2-4|few|TRBD1|15|TRBV7-2
CASSQKSGQGIWQYF
TGTGCCAGCAGCCAGAAATCGGGACAGGGGATCTGGCAGTACTTC
>TRBJ2-1|NA|TRBD2|14|TRBV20-1
CSERPGGIVNEQFF
TGCAGTGAAAGACCGGGGGGGATAGTAAATGAGCAGTTCTTC
>TRBJ1-6|NA|NA|13|TRBV28
CASSLRGESPLHF
TGTGCCAGCAGTTTAAGGGGGGAGTCACCCCTCCACTTT
>TRBJ2-3|NA|TRBD2|15|TRBV5-1
CASSPPAGSTDTQYF
TGCGCCAGCAGCCCTCCAGCGGGGAGCACAGATACGCAGTATTTT
>TRBJ1-5|NA|NA|16|TRBV6-1
CASSEPAFRSLQPQHF
TGTGCCAGCAGTGAACCAGCTTTCAGGTCTCTACAGCCCCAGCATTTT
>TRBJ2-1|few|NA|14|TRBV29-1
CSVEKNGQPNEQFF
TGCAGCGTTGAAAAAAATGGACAGCCCAATGAGCAGTTCTTC
>TRBJ1-1|NA|TRBD1|10|TRBV2
CGTGGSEAFF
TGTGGGACAGGGGGCTCTGAAGCTTTCTTT
>TRBJ1-5|once|NA|15|TRBV28
CASSLALEFGQPQHF
TGTGCCAGCAGTTTAGCGCTAGAGTTCGGTCAGCCCCAGCATTTT
>TRBJ2-5|few|TRBD2|18|TRBV7-6
CASSLRRASGSTQETQYF
TGTGCCAGCAGCTTACGTCGGGCTAGCGGCAGTACACAAGAGACCCAGTACTTC
>TRBJ2-3|NA|TRBD1|15|TRBV3-1
CASTLAGGTSDTQYF
TGTGCCAGCACCCTTGCAGGGGGCACATCGGATACGCAGTATTTT
>TRBJ2-1|few|NA|14|TRBV20-1
CSAPRVGLDNEQFF
TGCAGTGCCCCAAGGGTAGGGCTTGACAATGAGCAGTTCTTC
>TRBJ2-5|few|NA|14|TRBV5-1
CASSLAAQQETQYF
TGCGCCAGCAGCTTGGCGGCTCAACAAGAGACCCAGTACTTC
>TRBJ2-7|NA|NA|15|TRBV28
CASSPRMTDYNEQYF
TGTGCCAGCAGTCCTCGGATGACCGATTACAATGAGCAGTACTTC